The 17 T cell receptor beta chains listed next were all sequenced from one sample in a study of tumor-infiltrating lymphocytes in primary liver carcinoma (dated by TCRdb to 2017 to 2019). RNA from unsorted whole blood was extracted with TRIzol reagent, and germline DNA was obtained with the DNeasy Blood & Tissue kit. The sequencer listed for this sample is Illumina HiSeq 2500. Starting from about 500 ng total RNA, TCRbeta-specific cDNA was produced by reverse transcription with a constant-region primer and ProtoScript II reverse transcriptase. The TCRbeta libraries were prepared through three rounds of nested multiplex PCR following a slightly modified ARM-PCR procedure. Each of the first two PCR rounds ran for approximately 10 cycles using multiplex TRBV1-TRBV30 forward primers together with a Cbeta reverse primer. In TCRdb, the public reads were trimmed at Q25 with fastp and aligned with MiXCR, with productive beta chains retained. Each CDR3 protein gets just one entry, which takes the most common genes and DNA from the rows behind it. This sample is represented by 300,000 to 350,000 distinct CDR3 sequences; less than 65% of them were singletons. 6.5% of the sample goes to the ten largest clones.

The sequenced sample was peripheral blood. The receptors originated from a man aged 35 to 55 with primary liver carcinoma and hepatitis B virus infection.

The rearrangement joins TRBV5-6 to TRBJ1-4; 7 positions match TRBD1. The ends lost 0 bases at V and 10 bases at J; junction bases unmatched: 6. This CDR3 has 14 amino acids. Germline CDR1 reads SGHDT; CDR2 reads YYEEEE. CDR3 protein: CASSLGETGAKLFF. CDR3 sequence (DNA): TGTGCCAGCAGCTTGGGGGAAACAGGGGCAAAACTGTTTTTT.

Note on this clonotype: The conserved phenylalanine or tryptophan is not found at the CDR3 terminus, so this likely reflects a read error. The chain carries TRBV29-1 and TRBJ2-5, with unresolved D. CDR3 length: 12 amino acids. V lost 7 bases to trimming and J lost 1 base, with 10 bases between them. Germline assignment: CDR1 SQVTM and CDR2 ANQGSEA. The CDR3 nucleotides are TGCAGCGCCAACAGAGCCCAAGAGACCCAGTACTCC. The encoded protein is CSANRAQETQYS.

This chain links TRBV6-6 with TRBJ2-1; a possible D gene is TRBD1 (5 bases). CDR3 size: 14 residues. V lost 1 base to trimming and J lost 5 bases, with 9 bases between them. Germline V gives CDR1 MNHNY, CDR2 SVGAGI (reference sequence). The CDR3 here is CASSYFRVHNEQFF. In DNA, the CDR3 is TGTGCCAGCAGTTACTTCAGGGTCCACAATGAGCAGTTCTTC.

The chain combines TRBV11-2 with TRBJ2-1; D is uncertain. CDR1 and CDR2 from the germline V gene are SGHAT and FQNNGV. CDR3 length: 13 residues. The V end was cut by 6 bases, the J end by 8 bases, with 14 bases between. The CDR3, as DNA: TGTGCCAGCAGGAACGCTTATTACTATGAGCAGTTCTTC. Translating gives CASRNAYYYEQFF.

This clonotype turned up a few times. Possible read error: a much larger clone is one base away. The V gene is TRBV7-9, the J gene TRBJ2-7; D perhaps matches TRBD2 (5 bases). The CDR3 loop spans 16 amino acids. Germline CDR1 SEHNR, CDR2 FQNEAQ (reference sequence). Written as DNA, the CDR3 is TGTGTCAGCAGCTTAGTCCCCGGGATCCAACCTTACGAGCAGTACTTC. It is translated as CVSSLVPGIQPYEQYF.

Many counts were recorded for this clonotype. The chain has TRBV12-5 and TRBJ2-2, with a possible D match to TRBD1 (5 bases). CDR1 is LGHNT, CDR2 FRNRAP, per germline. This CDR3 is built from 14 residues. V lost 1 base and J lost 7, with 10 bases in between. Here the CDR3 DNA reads TGTGCTAGTGGTTTGGATCAGGGAATCGGGGAGCTGTTTTTT. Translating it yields CASGLDQGIGELFF.

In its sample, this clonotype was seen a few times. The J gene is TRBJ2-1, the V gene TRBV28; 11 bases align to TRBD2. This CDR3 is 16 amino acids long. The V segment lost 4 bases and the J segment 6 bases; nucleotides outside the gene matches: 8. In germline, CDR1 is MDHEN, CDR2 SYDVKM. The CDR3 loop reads CASSSLAGGFSNEQFF. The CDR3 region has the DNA TGTGCCAGCAGTTCGCTAGCGGGAGGATTTAGCAATGAGCAGTTCTTC.

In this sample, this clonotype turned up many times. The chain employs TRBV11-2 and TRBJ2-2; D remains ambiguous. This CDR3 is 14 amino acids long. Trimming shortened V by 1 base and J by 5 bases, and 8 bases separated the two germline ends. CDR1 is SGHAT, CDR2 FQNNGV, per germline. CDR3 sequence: CASSLGGGTGELFF. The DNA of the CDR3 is TGTGCCAGCAGCTTAGGTGGTGGGACCGGGGAGCTGTTTTTT.

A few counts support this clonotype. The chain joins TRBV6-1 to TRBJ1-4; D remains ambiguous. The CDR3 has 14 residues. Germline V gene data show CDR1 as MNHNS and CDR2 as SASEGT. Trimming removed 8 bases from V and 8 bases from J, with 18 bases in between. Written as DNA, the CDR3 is TGTGCCAGCTGGGCAAGGGTCCAAGGCGAAAAACTGTTTTTT. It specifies CASWARVQGEKLFF.

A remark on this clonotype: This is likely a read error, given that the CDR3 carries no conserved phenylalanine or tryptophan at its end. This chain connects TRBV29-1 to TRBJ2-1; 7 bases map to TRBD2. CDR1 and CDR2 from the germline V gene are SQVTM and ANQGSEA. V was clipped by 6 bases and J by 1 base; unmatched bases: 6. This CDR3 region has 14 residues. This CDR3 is CSVALAVSYNEQFS. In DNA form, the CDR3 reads TGCAGCGTAGCGCTAGCGGTATCCTACAATGAGCAGTTCTCC.

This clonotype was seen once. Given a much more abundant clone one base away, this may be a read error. The CDR3 coding sequence is TGTGCCAGCAGTTACTTTGGACACCCGATCTTTGGAAACACCATATATTTT. Residues: CASSYFGHPIFGNTIYF. The chain uses TRBV6-2 or TRBV6-3 and TRBJ1-3; D might be TRBD1 (5 bases). The germline gives CDR1 MNHEY, CDR2 SVGEGT. Trimming stripped 1 base from V and 3 bases from J, with 16 bases between. This CDR3 has 17 amino acids.

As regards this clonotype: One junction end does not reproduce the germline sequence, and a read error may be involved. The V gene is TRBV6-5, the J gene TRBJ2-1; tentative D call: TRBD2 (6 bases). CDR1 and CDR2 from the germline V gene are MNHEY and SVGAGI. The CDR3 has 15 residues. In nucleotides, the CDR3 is TGTGCCGGCAGTCCCCGACTAACGGGACTCAATGAGCAGTTCTTC. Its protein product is CAGSPRLTGLNEQFF.

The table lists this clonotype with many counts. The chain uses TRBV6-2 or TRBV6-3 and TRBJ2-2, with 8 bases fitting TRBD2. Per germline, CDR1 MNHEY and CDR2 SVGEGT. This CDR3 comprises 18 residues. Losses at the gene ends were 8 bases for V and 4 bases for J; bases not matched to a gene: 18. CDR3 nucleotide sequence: TGTGCCAGCTTAGACTACAGCGGGAGAACGAAGAGCACCGGGGAGCTGTTTTTT. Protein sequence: CASLDYSGRTKSTGELFF.

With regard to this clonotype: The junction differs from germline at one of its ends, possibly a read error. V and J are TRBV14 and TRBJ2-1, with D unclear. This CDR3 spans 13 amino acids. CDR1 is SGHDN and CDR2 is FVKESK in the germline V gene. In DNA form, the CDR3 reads TGTGCCAACAGCCAAGATATGGGCTATGAGCAGTTCTTC. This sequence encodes CANSQDMGYEQFF.

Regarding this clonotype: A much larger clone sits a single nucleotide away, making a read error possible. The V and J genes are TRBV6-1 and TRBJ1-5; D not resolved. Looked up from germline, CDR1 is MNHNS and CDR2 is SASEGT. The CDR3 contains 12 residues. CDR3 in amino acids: CTSSGKNQPQHF. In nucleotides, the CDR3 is TGTACCAGCAGTGGAAAGAACCAGCCCCAGCATTTT.

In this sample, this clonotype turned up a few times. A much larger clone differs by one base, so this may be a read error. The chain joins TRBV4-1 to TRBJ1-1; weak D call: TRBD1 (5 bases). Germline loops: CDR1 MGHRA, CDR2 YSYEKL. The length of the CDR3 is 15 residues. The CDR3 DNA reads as TGCGCCAGCAGCCAAGTTGAAGGGGTGAACACTGAAGCTTCCTTT. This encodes CASSQVEGVNTEASF.

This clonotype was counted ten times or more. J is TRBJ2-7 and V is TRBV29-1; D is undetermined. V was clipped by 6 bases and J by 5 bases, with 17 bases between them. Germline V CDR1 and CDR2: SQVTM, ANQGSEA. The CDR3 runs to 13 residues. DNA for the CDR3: TGCAGCGTCCGGGCCACCCCATGGAACGAGCAGTACTTC. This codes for CSVRATPWNEQYF.